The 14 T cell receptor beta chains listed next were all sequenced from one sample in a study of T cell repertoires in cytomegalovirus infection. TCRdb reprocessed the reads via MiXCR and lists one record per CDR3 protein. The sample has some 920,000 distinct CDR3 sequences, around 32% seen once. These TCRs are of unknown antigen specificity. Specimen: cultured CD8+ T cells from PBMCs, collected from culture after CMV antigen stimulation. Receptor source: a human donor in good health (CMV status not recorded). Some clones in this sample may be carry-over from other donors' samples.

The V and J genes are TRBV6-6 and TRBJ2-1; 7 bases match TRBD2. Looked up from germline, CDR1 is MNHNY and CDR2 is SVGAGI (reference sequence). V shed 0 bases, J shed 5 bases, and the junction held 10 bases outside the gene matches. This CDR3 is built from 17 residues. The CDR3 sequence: CASSYSLPRDYNNEQFF. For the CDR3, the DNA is TGTGCCAGCAGTTACTCGTTACCCCGGGACTACAACAATGAGCAGTTCTTC.

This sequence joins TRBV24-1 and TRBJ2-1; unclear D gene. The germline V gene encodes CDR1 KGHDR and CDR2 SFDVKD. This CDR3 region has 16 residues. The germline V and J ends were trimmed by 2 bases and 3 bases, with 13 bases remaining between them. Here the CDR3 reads CATSDSGPRYYNEQFF. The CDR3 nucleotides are TGTGCCACCAGTGATTCCGGTCCTAGATACTACAATGAGCAGTTCTTC.

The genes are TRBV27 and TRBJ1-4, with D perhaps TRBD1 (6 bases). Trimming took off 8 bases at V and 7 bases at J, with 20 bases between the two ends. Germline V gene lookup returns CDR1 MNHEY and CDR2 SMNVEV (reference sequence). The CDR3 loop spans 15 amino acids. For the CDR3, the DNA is TGTGCCAGCCGCCCCTTGGGGGGGGCGACTGAAAAACTGTTTTTT. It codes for CASRPLGGATEKLFF. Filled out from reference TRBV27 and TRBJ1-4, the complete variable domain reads EAQVTQNPRYLITVTGKKLTVTCSQNMNHEYMSWYRQDPGLGLRQIYYSMNVEVTDKGDVPEGYKVSRKEKRNFPLILESPSPNQTSLYFCASRPLGGATEKLFFGSGTQLSVL.

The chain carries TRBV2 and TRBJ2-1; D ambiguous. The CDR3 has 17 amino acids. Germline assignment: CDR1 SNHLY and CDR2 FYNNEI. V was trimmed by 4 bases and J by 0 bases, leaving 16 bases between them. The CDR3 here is CASSAPTAESSYNEQFF. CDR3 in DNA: TGTGCCAGCAGTGCACCCACTGCTGAGAGCTCCTACAATGAGCAGTTCTTC.

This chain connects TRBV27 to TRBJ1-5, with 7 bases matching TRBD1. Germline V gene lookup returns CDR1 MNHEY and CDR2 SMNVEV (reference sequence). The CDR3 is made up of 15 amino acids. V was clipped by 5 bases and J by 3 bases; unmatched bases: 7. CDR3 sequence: CASSPRTGPNQPQHF. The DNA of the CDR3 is TGTGCCAGCAGTCCGCGGACAGGCCCCAATCAGCCCCAGCATTTT.

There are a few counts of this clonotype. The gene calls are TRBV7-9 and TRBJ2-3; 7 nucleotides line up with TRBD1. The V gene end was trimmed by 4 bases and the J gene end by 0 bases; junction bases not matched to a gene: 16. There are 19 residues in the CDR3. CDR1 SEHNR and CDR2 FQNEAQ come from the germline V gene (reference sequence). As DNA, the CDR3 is TGTGCCAGCAGCTACTACCCGGCTGGGACAGTTCCTAGCACAGATACGCAGTATTTT. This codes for CASSYYPAGTVPSTDTQYF.

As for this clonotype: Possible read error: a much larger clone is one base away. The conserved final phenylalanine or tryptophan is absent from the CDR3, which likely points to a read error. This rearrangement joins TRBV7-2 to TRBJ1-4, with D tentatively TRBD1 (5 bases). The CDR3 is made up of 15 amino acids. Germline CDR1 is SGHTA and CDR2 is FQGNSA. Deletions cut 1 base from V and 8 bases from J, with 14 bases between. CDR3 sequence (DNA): TGTGCCAGCAGCTTAGAGGCGGGACGGCGGGAAAAACTGTTTTCT. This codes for CASSLEAGRREKLFS.

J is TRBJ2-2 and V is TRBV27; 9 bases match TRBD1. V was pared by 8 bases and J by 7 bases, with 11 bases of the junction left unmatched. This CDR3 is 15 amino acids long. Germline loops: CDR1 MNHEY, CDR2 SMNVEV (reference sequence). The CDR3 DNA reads TGTGCCAGCCAACCGGGACAGGGAGGGGACGGGGAGCTGTTTTTT. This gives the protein CASQPGQGGDGELFF.

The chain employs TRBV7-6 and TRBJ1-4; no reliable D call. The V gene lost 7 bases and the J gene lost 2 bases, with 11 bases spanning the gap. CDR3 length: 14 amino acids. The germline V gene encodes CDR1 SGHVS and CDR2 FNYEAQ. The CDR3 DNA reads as TGTGCCAGCAACTCGTTGGGGACTAATGAAAAACTGTTTTTT. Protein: CASNSLGTNEKLFF.

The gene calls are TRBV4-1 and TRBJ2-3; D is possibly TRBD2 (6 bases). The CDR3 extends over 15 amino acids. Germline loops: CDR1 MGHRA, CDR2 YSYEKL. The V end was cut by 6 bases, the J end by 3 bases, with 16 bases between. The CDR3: CASSLQELATDTQYF. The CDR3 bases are TGCGCCAGCAGTCTGCAAGAACTAGCAACAGATACGCAGTATTTT.

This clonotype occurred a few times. The CDR3 region has the DNA TGTGCCAGCAGCTTACTAGCGGGGGGGCTCCCAGATACGCAGTATTTT. Translating it yields CASSLLAGGLPDTQYF. The chain joins TRBV7-9 to TRBJ2-3, with TRBD2 matching over 12 bases. With 2 bases clipped from V and 4 bases from J, the junction kept 4 bases outside the gene matches. This CDR3 comprises 16 residues. Germline CDR1 is SEHNR and CDR2 is FQNEAQ (reference sequence). Looking up the rest from reference TRBV7-9 and TRBJ2-3 gives the full variable domain: DTGVSQNPRHKITKRGQNVTFRCDPISEHNRLYWYRQTLGQGPEFLTYFQNEAQLEKSRLLSDRFSAERPKGSFSTLEIQRTEQGDSAMYLCASSLLAGGLPDTQYFGPGTRLTVL.

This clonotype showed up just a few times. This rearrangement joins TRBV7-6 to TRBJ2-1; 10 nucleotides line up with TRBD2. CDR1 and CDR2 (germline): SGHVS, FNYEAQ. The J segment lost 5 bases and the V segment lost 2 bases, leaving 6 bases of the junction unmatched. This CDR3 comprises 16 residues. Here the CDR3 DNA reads TGTGCCAGCAGCTTACTAGCGGGGGAGAACCACAATGAGCAGTTCTTC. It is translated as CASSLLAGENHNEQFF.

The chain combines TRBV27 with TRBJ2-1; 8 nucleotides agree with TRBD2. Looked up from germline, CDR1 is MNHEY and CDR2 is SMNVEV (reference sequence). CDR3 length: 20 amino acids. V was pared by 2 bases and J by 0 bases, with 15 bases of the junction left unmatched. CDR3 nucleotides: TGTGCCAGCAGTTTAACGGCGGGGGGACTGGTTATAAGCTCCTACAATGAGCAGTTCTTC. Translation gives CASSLTAGGLVISSYNEQFF.

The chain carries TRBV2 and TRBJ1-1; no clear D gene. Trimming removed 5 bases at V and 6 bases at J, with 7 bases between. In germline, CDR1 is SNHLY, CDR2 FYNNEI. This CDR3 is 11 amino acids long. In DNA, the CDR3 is TGTGCCAGCAGTTGGAGCGCTGAAGCTTTCTTT. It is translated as CASSWSAEAFF. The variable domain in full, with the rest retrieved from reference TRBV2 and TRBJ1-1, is EPEVTQTPSHQVTQMGQEVILRCVPISNHLYFYWYRQILGQKVEFLVSFYNNEISEKSEIFDDQFSVERPDGSNFTLKIRSTKLEDSAMYFCASSWSAEAFFGQGTRLTVV.